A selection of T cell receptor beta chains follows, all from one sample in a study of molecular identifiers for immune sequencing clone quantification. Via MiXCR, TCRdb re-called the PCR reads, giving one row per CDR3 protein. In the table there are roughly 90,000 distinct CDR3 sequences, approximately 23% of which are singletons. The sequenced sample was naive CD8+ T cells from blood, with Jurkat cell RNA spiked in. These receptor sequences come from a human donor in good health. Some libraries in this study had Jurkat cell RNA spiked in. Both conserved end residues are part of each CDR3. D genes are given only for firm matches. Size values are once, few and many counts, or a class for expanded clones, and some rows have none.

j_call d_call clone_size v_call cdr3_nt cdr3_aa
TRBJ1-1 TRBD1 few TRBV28 TGTGCCAGCAGTCCTAGACAGGGGTTGAGCACTGAAGCTTTCTTT CASSPRQGLSTEAFF
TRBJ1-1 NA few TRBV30 TGTGCCTGGAGTGTACTGGCAGGGGCCGAAGCTTTCTTT CAWSVLAGAEAFF
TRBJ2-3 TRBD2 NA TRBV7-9 TGTACTTCGGCGGGAGGACTTAAAGATACGCAGTATTTT CTSAGGLKDTQYF
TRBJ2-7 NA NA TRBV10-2 TGCGCCAGCAGAGGGTGGGAAGCCGAGTACTTC CASRGWEAEYF
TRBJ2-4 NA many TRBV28 TGTGCCAGCAGCTCCGGGACGGAAGCCAAAAACATTCAGTACTTC CASSSGTEAKNIQYF
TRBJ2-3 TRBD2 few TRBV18 TGTGCCAGCTCACCACCGCCTAGCGGGAGGGCCATAGATACGCAGTATTTT CASSPPPSGRAIDTQYF
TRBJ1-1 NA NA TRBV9 TGTGCCAGCAGCGGGGGGGTGGGGAACACTGAAGCTTTCTTT CASSGGVGNTEAFF
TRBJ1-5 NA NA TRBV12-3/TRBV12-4 TGTGCCACCCGCGAGGGGCAGGTGGGCAATCAGCCCCCGCATTTT CATREGQVGNQPPHF
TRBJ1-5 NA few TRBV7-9 TGTGCCAGCAGCCAAGGTGGGGGGTCTCAGCCCCAGCATTTT CASSQGGGSQPQHF
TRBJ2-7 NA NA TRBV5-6 TGTACCAGCAGCTTGGTCGGGACGTCTTCCGAGCAGTACTTC CTSSLVGTSSEQYF
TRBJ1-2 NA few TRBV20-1 TGCAGTGCCCTCTCAGACAAACAGGATAACTATGGCTACACCTTC CSALSDKQDNYGYTF
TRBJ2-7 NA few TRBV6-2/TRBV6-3 TGTGCCAGCAGTTACTCGGGGGCCCACGAGCAGTACTTC CASSYSGAHEQYF
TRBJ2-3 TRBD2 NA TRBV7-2 TGTGCCAGCAGCTTGAAGACTAGCGGGGGCCCAGATACCCAGTATTTT CASSLKTSGGPDTQYF
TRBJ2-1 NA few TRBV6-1 TGTGCCACCTTCCCCCGACAGAAGGGAGTCCATGAGCAGTTCTTC CATFPRQKGVHEQFF
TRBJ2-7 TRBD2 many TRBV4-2 TGTGCCAGCAGCCTCGGGACTAGTTCCGAGCAGTACTTC CASSLGTSSEQYF
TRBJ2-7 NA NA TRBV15 TGTGCCACCAGCAGAGAAGGGGGAGGCGAGCAGTACTTC CATSREGGGEQYF
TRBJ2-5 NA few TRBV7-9 TGTGCCAGCAGCCGTATTTTATCGGAGACCCAGTACTTC CASSRILSETQYF
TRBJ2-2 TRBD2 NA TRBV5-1 TGCGCCAGCAGCTTGGAGCGGGGGGCTCCAGAGAACACCGGGGAGCTGTTTTTT CASSLERGAPENTGELFF
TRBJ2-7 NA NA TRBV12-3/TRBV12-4 TGTGCCAGCAGTTTTGTCGATACCAGGGACGAGCAGTACTTC CASSFVDTRDEQYF
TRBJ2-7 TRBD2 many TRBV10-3 TGTGCCATCAAAAGCGGGGCGTACGAGCAGTACTTC CAIKSGAYEQYF
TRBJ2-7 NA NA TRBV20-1 TGCAGTGCTTCTTCGGACAGCTCCCACGAGCAGTACTTC CSASSDSSHEQYF
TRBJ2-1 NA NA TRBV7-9 TGTGCCAGCCTTCCGACAGGCGGTGAGCAGCTCTTC CASLPTGGEQLF